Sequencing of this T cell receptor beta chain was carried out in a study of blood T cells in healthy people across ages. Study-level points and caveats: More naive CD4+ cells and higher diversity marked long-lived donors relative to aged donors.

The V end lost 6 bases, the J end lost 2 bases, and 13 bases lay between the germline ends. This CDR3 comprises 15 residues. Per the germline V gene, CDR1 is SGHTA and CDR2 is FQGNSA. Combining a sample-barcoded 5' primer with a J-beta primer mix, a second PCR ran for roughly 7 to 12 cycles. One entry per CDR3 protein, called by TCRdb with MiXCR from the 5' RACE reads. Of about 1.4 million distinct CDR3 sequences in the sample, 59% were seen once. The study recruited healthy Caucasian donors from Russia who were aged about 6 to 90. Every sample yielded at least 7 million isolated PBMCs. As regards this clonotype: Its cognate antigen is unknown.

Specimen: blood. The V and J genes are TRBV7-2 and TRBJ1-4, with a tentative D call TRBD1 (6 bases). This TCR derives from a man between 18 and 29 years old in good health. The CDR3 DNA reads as TGTGCCAGCAGGCCGGCGGGGGGCACTAATGAAAAACTGTTTTTT. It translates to CASRPAGGTNEKLFF.